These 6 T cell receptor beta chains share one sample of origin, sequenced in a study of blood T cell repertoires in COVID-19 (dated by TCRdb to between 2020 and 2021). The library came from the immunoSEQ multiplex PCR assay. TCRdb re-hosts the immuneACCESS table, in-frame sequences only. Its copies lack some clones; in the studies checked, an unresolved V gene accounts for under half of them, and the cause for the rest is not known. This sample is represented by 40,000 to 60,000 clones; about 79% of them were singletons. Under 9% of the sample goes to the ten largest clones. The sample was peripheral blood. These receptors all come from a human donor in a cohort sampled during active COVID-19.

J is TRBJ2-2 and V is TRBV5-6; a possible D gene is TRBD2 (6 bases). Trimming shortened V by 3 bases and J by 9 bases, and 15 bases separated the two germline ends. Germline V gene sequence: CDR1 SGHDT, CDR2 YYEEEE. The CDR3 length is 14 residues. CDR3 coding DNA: TGTGCCAGCAGCTCCGGGACTCGAGTTAGGGAGCTGTTTTTT. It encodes CASSSGTRVRELFF.

Here the CDR3 DNA reads TGCGCCAGCATGCTAGCGGGAGGCTCAATGGTTGATGAGCAGTTCTTC. The encoded protein is CASMLAGGSMVDEQFF. This rearrangement joins TRBV5-1 to TRBJ2-1; 11 bases align to TRBD2. The junction had 13 bases not matched to a gene; V was cut back by 6 bases and J by 8 bases. Germline V gene lookup returns CDR1 SGHRS and CDR2 YFSETQ. The CDR3 contains 16 residues.

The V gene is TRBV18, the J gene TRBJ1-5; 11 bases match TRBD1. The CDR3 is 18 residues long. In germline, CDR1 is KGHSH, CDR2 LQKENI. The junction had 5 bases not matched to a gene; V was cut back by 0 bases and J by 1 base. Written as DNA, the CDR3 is TGTGCCAGCTCACCACCGGGACAGGGGGTCGGGAGCAATCAGCCCCAGCATTTT. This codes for CASSPPGQGVGSNQPQHF.

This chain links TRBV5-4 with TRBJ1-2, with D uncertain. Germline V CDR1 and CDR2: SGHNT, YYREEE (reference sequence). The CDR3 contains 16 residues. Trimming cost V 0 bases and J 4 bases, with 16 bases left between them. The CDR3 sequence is CASSLGTDMKTYGYTF. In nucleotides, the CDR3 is TGTGCCAGCAGCTTGGGGACTGATATGAAAACCTATGGCTACACCTTC.

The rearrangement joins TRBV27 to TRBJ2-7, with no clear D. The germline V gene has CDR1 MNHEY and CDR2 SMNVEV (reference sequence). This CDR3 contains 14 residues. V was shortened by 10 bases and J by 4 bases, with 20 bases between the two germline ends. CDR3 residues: CATRRYDEWYEQYF. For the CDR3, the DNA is TGTGCCACCCGAAGATATGATGAGTGGTACGAGCAGTACTTC.

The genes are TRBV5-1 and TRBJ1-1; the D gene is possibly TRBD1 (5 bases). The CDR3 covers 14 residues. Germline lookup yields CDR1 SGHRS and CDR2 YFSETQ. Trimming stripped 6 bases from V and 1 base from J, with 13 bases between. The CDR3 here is CASILGGGNTEAFF. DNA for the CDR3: TGCGCCAGCATCTTAGGCGGGGGGAACACTGAAGCTTTCTTT.